This T cell receptor beta chain appears in the sequencing data of a study of Ad26.COV2.S vaccination and SARS-CoV-2 variants. Whole-study findings and limits: Vaccine and placebo recipients had comparable breadth of non-spike TCRs.

TCRdb keeps only in-frame clones here, not all; method: immunoSEQ multiplex PCR. The sample lists 300,000 to 450,000 clones, roughly 85% occurring once. As to treatment: roughly 20 received Ad26.COV2.S at low or high dose, single or two shots; 5 received placebo; per-sample allocation not given. Specimen acquisition occurred on day 63 following the initial vaccine or placebo injection. Notes on this clone: Its antigen is not known.

The CDR3 has 16 amino acids. The V gene lost 0 bases and the J gene lost 3 bases, with 12 bases spanning the gap. Germline lookup yields CDR1 LGHNA and CDR2 YSLEER. This clonotype originated in a person between 18 and 59 years old who received the Ad26.COV2.S COVID-19 vaccine or a placebo. The material was peripheral blood, obtained in a trial of Ad26.COV2.S vaccine versus placebo. This chain links TRBV4-3 with TRBJ2-1, with D perhaps given as TRBD1 or TRBD2 (6 bases each). Written as DNA, the CDR3 is TGCGCCAGCAGCCAAGACCAGGGGAGGTACTACAATGAGCAGTTCTTC. Encoded protein: CASSQDQGRYYNEQFF.